These 26 T cell receptor beta chains were sequenced from one sample in a study of CD8 T cells in ankylosing spondylitis. TCRdb passed the 5' RACE reads through MiXCR, listing each CDR3 protein once. Counted here are about 390,000 distinct CDR3 sequences, 20% to 25% occurring once; the ten biggest clones make up about 17%. Antigen specificity for these receptors is unknown. Study outcomes and limitations: Among TCR beta sequences, a motif of under ten highly homologous variants appeared characteristic of ankylosing spondylitis blood.

What was sequenced was blood, either unsorted or a sorted T cell fraction (not recorded which). Every receptor here comes from a male donor with ankylosing spondylitis.

This clonotype was seen only a few times. J is TRBJ1-5 and V is TRBV12-3 or TRBV12-4, with D unresolved. The V and J ends lost 7 bases and 4 bases respectively, with 17 bases between them. This CDR3 comprises 15 residues. CDR3 in amino acids: CASTRALAYNQPQHF. In DNA, the CDR3 is TGTGCCAGCACTCGGGCCCTGGCGTATAATCAGCCCCAGCATTTT.

This clonotype was counted many times. The V and J genes are TRBV12-3 or TRBV12-4 and TRBJ2-7; 7 nucleotides match TRBD1. CDR3 length: 15 residues. With V trimmed by 6 bases and J by 2 bases, 10 bases remained unmatched. DNA for the CDR3: TGTGCCAGCAGGTCCCCTGTGACAGGGACCTACGAGCAGTACTTC. It yields the protein CASRSPVTGTYEQYF.

This clonotype was seen many times. The V gene is TRBV5-1, the J gene TRBJ2-2; 9 nucleotides match TRBD2. The germline CDR1 and CDR2 sequences are SGHRS and YFSETQ. The CDR3 covers 20 residues. V was pared by 1 base and J by 1 base, with 14 bases of the junction left unmatched. The CDR3 DNA is TGCGCCAGCAGCTTGCATCTTGCGGGAGGGGGCGTGGTGAACACCGGGGAGCTGTTTTTT. The encoded protein is CASSLHLAGGGVVNTGELFF.

DNA for the CDR3: TGCAGTGCTAACCCCGGGCTAGCGGGAGAAGTTACTGGTGAGACCCAGTACTTC. Its translation is CSANPGLAGEVTGETQYF. The V call is TRBV20-1, the J call TRBJ2-5, with 10 bases aligning to TRBD2. The germline V gene has CDR1 DFQATT and CDR2 SNEGSKA (reference sequence). The CDR3 contains 18 residues. The V segment lost 4 bases and the J segment 5 bases; nucleotides outside the gene matches: 19.

The chain couples TRBV29-1 to TRBJ1-5; D uncertain. The V gene lost 0 bases and the J gene lost 4 bases, with 4 bases spanning the gap. The CDR3 is 12 amino acids. Germline V gene sequence: CDR1 SQVTM, CDR2 ANQGSEA. In DNA, the CDR3 is TGCAGCGTTGAAGACACAAATCAGCCCCAGCATTTT. Its translation: CSVEDTNQPQHF.

There are a few counts of this clonotype. This sequence joins TRBV20-1 and TRBJ2-5, with D perhaps being TRBD1 or TRBD2 (5 bases each). With 2 bases removed from V and 5 bases from J, the gap between germline ends came to 15 bases. The CDR3 runs to 14 residues. Germline V lookup: CDR1 DFQATT, CDR2 SNEGSKA (reference sequence). In DNA, the CDR3 is TGCAGTGCTAGATCGCCCACTAGGGGTGAGACCCAGTACTTC. This codes for CSARSPTRGETQYF.

This chain links TRBV20-1 with TRBJ2-7; 10 bases line up with TRBD1. The CDR3 is 13 amino acids. The ends lost 5 bases at V and 3 bases at J; junction bases unmatched: 4. Germline loops: CDR1 DFQATT, CDR2 SNEGSKA (reference sequence). The CDR3 spells CSAGDRGDYEQYF. In nucleotides, the CDR3 is TGCAGTGCTGGGGACAGGGGTGACTACGAGCAGTACTTC.

This chain uses TRBV6-2 or TRBV6-3 with TRBJ1-1; D may be TRBD1 (5 bases). CDR1 is MNHEY, CDR2 SVGEGT, per germline. This CDR3 is built from 13 residues. The ends were cut back, 4 bases at V and 4 bases at J, with 10 bases in the middle. The CDR3 sequence is CASSWVDTTEAFF. In DNA, the CDR3 is TGTGCCAGCAGTTGGGTGGACACCACTGAAGCTTTCTTT.

This clonotype turned up a few times. This chain joins TRBV10-3 and TRBJ1-2; 7 positions match TRBD1. CDR1 and CDR2 from the germline V gene are ENHRY and SYGVKD. The CDR3 totals 12 residues. J was trimmed by 8 bases and V by 3 bases; bases with no gene match: 3. CDR3 nucleotides: TGTGCCATCAGTGAAGGGGGCGTAGGCTACACCTTC. Its protein product is CAISEGGVGYTF.

The chain is built from TRBV7-3 and TRBJ2-2, with unresolved D. This CDR3 region has 15 residues. Trimming took off 1 base at V and 6 bases at J, with 12 bases between the two ends. Germline V lookup: CDR1 SGHTA, CDR2 FQGTGA. The CDR3 coding sequence is TGTGCCAGCAGCTTAAATAGGCTAGTGGCCGGGGAGCTGTTTTTT. Amino acids: CASSLNRLVAGELFF. Complete variable domain (other parts from reference TRBV7-3 and TRBJ2-2): GAGVSQTPSNKVTEKGKYVELRCDPISGHTALYWYRQSLGQGPEFLIYFQGTGAADDSGLPNDRFFAVRPEGSVSTLKIQRTERGDSAVYLCASSLNRLVAGELFFGEGSRLTVL.

This clonotype was seen a handful of times. V and J are TRBV6-2 or TRBV6-3 and TRBJ2-1; 7 nucleotides line up with TRBD2. Trimming cost V 3 bases and J 4 bases; bases outside gene matches: 9. Per germline, CDR1 MNHEY and CDR2 SVGEGT. The CDR3 is 16 residues long. Here the CDR3 reads CASSYGLLAVYNEQFF. The CDR3 region has the DNA TGTGCCAGCAGTTATGGGCTCCTAGCGGTGTACAATGAGCAGTTCTTC.

This rearrangement joins TRBV4-2 to TRBJ2-3; the match to TRBD2 covers 7 bases. The CDR3 loop spans 17 amino acids. The junction had 13 bases not matched to a gene; V was cut back by 4 bases and J by 3 bases. Per the germline V gene, CDR1 is LGHNA and CDR2 is YNFKEQ. This CDR3 is CASSPWGGRKRTDTQYF. The CDR3 coding sequence is TGTGCCAGCAGCCCCTGGGGCGGGAGAAAGAGGACAGATACGCAGTATTTT.

This chain uses TRBV5-1 with TRBJ2-1, with 9 bases identical to TRBD2. After removal of 4 bases from V and 8 bases from J, the junction contained 4 bases not matched to a gene. The CDR3 extends over 13 amino acids. The germline CDR1 and CDR2 sequences are SGHRS and YFSETQ. The CDR3 sequence is CASSQRGADEQFF. CDR3 bases: TGCGCCAGCAGCCAGCGGGGGGCCGATGAGCAGTTCTTC. Full variable domain (rest looked up from reference TRBV5-1 and TRBJ2-1): KAGVTQTPRYLIKTRGQQVTLSCSPISGHRSVSWYQQTPGQGLQFLFEYFSETQRNKGNFPGRFSGRQFSNSRSEMNVSTLELGDSALYLCASSQRGADEQFFGPGTRLTVL.

The chain carries TRBV6-1 and TRBJ2-5; D may be TRBD2 (6 bases). Trimming cost V 3 bases and J 2 bases, with 13 bases left between them. This CDR3 region has 15 residues. Germline-derived CDR1 and CDR2 are MNHNS and SASEGT. The CDR3 coding sequence is TGTGCCAGCAGTGACCTTGCAAGCGGGCAAGAGACCCAGTACTTC. Amino acids: CASSDLASGQETQYF.

The table lists this clonotype with a few counts. This chain links TRBV15 with TRBJ1-1, with 10 nucleotides matching TRBD1. The germline gives CDR1 LNHNV, CDR2 YYDKDF (reference sequence). The ends lost 5 bases at V and 6 bases at J; junction bases unmatched: 3. This CDR3 spans 13 amino acids. The CDR3 coding sequence is TGTGCCACCAGCCGGGACAGGGGTCCTGAAGCTTTCTTT. Protein: CATSRDRGPEAFF. Using reference TRBV15 and TRBJ1-1 for the parts outside the CDR3, the full variable domain is DAMVIQNPRYQVTQFGKPVTLSCSQTLNHNVMYWYQQKSSQAPKLLFHYYDKDFNNEADTPDNFQSRRPNTSFCFLDIRSPGLGDTAMYLCATSRDRGPEAFFGQGTRLTVV.

This clonotype was observed a handful of times. V is TRBV6-1 and J is TRBJ2-6; possible D gene TRBD1, 5 bases. The V gene's germline CDR1 is MNHNS and CDR2 SASEGT. The CDR3 is 17 residues long. With 6 bases removed from V and 0 bases from J, the gap between germline ends came to 15 bases. CDR3 in DNA: TGTGCCAGCAGGAACAGGATACTCATCTCTGGGGCCAACGTCCTGACTTTC. Protein: CASRNRILISGANVLTF.

Note on this clonotype: A much larger clone differs from this one at a single base, so this may be a read error. The CDR3 end shows no conserved phenylalanine or tryptophan, and so a read error is likely. V and J are TRBV7-9 and TRBJ2-1, with D possibly matching TRBD2 (5 bases). With 1 base removed from V and 3 bases from J, the gap between germline ends came to 13 bases. The CDR3 has 16 amino acids. Germline V gene sequence: CDR1 SEHNR, CDR2 FQNEAQ (reference sequence). CDR3 in amino acids: CASSLGVGVIYNEQFS. The CDR3 DNA sequence: TGTGCCAGCAGCTTAGGAGTGGGAGTTATCTACAATGAGCAGTTCTCC.

This clonotype was seen only a few times. The rearrangement uses TRBV7-9 and TRBJ2-1; a weak D match, TRBD1 (6 bases). Deletions cut 8 bases from V and 7 bases from J, with 15 bases between. The CDR3 is made up of 13 amino acids. The germline gives CDR1 SEHNR, CDR2 FQNEAQ (reference sequence). CDR3 bases: TGTGCCAGCCAAGGCACAGGGCTAAATGAGCAGTTCTTC. It encodes CASQGTGLNEQFF.

The genes are TRBV3-1 and TRBJ2-4, with D unresolved. The CDR3 sequence is 16 residues long. The V end was cut by 0 bases, the J end by 0 bases, with 9 bases between. CDR1 is LGHDT and CDR2 is YNNKEL in the germline V gene (reference sequence). Here the CDR3 reads CASSQDILLAKNIQYF. For the CDR3, the DNA is TGTGCCAGCAGCCAAGATATTCTGCTAGCCAAAAACATTCAGTACTTC.

This chain links TRBV28 with TRBJ2-6; 9 bases agree with TRBD1. J gave up 4 bases and V 4 bases, and 8 bases lay outside the gene matches. The germline gives CDR1 MDHEN, CDR2 SYDVKM. This CDR3 has 17 amino acids. This CDR3 reads CASSSQQGADGANVLTF. In DNA, the CDR3 is TGTGCCAGCAGTTCGCAACAGGGGGCGGACGGGGCCAACGTCCTGACTTTC. The complete variable domain, with remaining parts taken from reference TRBV28 and TRBJ2-6, reads DVKVTQSSRYLVKRTGEKVFLECVQDMDHENMFWYRQDPGLGLRLIYFSYDVKMKEKGDIPEGYSVSREKKERFSLILESASTNQTSMYLCASSSQQGADGANVLTFGAGSRLTVL.

V is TRBV5-1 and J is TRBJ2-4, with no clear D. V was pared by 0 bases and J by 6 bases, with 10 bases between. CDR3 size: 14 residues. CDR1 and CDR2 (germline): SGHRS, YFSETQ. The CDR3 protein is CASSLDADVNIQYF. DNA for the CDR3: TGCGCCAGCAGCTTGGACGCGGACGTAAACATTCAGTACTTC.

This clonotype was picked up a small number of times. V usage is TRBV28 and J usage is TRBJ1-6, with D perhaps matching TRBD1 (5 bases). Looked up from germline, CDR1 is MDHEN and CDR2 is SYDVKM. The V end was cut by 3 bases, the J end by 10 bases, with 13 bases between. The CDR3 consists of 14 residues. CDR3 loop: CASSFRQGFSPLHF. CDR3 in DNA: TGTGCCAGCAGTTTTCGGCAGGGATTCTCACCCCTCCACTTT.

This clonotype was detected many times. V gene TRBV12-3 or TRBV12-4 combines with J gene TRBJ1-5, with D uncertain. The V end lost 6 bases, the J end lost 0 bases, and 12 bases lay between the germline ends. The CDR3 is 15 amino acids. CDR3 amino acids: CASSLGGLSNQPQHF. The CDR3 coding sequence is TGTGCCAGCAGCCTAGGAGGGCTTAGCAATCAGCCCCAGCATTTT.

DNA for the CDR3: TGTGCCAGCAGCTTCAGGAGGGACACTCACGAGCAGTACTTC. The encoded protein is CASSFRRDTHEQYF. This rearrangement joins TRBV6-2 or TRBV6-3 to TRBJ2-7, with D perhaps given as TRBD1 or TRBD2 (6 bases each). CDR3 size: 14 residues. Germline CDR1 MNHEY, CDR2 SVGEGT. Trimming cost V 6 bases and J 5 bases, with 17 bases left between them.

The sample holds many counts of this clonotype. This sequence joins TRBV4-3 and TRBJ2-4; 7 nucleotides align to TRBD2. The CDR3 length is 16 residues. V lost 1 base, J lost 5 bases, and 8 bases stayed unmatched. Germline assignment: CDR1 LGHNA and CDR2 YSLEER. CDR3 sequence reads: CASSQVISGVENIQYF. CDR3 coding DNA: TGCGCCAGCAGCCAAGTGATAAGCGGGGTCGAAAACATTCAGTACTTC.

This rearrangement joins TRBV6-1 to TRBJ2-7; 11 bases fit TRBD2. The V gene's germline CDR1 is MNHNS and CDR2 SASEGT. V was pared by 6 bases and J by 4 bases, with 5 bases of the junction left unmatched. The CDR3 contains 14 residues. The CDR3 sequence: CASRDSGRDYEQYF. In nucleotides, the CDR3 is TGTGCCAGCAGAGATAGCGGGAGGGATTACGAGCAGTACTTC.